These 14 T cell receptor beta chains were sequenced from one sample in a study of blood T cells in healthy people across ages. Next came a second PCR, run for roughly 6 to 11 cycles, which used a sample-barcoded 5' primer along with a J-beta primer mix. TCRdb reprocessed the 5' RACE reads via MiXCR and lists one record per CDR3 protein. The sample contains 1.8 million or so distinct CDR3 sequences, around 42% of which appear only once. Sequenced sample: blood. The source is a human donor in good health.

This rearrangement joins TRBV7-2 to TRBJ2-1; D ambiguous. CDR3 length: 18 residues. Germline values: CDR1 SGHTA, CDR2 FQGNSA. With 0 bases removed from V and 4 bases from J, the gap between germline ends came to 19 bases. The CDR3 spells CASSLAEYWAHGYNEQFF. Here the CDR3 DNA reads TGTGCCAGCAGCTTAGCGGAATATTGGGCACACGGGTACAATGAGCAGTTCTTC.

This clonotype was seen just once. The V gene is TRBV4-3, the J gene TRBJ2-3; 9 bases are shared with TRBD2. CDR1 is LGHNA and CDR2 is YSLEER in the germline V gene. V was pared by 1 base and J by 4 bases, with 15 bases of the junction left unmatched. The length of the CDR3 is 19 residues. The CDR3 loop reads CASSQGQVGGGALADTQYF. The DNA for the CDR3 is TGCGCCAGCAGCCAAGGTCAGGTCGGCGGGGGGGCTCTGGCAGATACGCAGTATTTT.

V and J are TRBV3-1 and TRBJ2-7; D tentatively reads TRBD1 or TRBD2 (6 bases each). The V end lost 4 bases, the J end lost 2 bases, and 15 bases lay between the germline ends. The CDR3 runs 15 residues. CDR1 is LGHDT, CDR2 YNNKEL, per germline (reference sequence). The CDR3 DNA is TGTGCCAGCAGCCCCGGGGGCGCAATCCCCTACGAGCAGTACTTC. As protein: CASSPGGAIPYEQYF.

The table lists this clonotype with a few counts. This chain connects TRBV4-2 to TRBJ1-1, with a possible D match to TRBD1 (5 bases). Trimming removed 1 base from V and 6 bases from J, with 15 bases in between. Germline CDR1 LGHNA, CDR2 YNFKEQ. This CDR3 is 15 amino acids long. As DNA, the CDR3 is TGTGCCAGCAGCCAAGGGGGCCGACGGGACGCTGAAGCTTTCTTT. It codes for CASSQGGRRDAEAFF.

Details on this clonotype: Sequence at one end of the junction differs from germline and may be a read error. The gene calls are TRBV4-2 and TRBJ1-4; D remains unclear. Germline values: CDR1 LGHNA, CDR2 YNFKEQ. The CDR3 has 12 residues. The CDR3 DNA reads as TGTGCCAGCAGCCACCTGAATGAAAAACGGTTTTTT. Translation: CASSHLNEKRFF.

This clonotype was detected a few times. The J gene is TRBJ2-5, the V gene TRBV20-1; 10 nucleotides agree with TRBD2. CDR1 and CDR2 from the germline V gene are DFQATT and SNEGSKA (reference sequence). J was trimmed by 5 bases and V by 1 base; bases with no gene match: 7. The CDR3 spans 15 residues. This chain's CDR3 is CSARGAGGRDETQYF. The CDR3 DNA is TGCAGTGCTAGAGGAGCGGGGGGGCGAGATGAGACCCAGTACTTC.

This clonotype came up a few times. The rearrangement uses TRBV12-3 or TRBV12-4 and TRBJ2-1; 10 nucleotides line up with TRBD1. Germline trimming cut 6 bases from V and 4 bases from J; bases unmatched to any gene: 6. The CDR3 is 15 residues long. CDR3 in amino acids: CASSIDRGPYNEQFF. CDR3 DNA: TGTGCCAGCAGCATAGACAGGGGGCCATACAATGAGCAGTTCTTC.

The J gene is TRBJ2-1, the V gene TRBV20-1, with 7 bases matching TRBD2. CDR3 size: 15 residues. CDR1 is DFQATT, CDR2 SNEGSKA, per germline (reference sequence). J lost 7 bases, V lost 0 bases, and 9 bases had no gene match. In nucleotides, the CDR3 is TGCAGTGCTAGAGATGGGAGGGTTGCGATGAATGAGCAGTTCTTC. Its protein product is CSARDGRVAMNEQFF.

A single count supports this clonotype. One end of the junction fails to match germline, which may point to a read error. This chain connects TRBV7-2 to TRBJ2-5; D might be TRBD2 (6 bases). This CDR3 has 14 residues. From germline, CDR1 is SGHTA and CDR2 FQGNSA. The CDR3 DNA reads TGTGCCGGCAGCCTAGAGACTAGATCAGAGACCCGGTACTTC. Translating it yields CAGSLETRSETRYF. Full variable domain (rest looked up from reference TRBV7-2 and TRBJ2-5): GAGVSQSPSNKVTEKGKDVELRCDPISGHTALYWYRQSLGQGLEFLIYFQGNSAPDKSGLPSDRFSAERTGGSVSTLTIQRTQQEDSAVYLCAGSLETRSETRYFGPGTRLLVL.

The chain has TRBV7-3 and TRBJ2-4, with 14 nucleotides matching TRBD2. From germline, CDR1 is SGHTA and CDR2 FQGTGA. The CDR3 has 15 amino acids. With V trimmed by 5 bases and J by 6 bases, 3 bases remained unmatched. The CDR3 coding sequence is TGTGCCAGCAGCCCCGGACTAGCGGGGGGAAACATTCAGTACTTC. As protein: CASSPGLAGGNIQYF.

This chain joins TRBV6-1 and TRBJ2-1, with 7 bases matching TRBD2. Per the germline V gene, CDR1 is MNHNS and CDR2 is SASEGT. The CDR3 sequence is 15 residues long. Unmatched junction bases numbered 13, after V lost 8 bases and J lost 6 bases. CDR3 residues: CASGRGGNLPNEQFF. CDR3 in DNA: TGTGCCAGCGGACGCGGGGGTAACTTACCCAATGAGCAGTTCTTC.

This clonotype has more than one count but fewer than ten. CDR3 residues: CASSLRRAEETQYF. The CDR3 nucleotides are TGTGCCAGCAGCTTACGGCGGGCCGAAGAGACCCAGTACTTC. The rearrangement links TRBV7-2 to TRBJ2-5; D is perhaps TRBD2 (5 bases). The CDR3 covers 14 residues. V shed 2 bases and J shed 3 bases, with 10 bases lying between them. CDR1 SGHTA and CDR2 FQGNSA come from the germline V gene.

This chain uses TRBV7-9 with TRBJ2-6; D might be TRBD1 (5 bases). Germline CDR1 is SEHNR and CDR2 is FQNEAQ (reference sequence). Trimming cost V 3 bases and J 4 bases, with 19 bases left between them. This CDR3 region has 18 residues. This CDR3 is CASSFRDSPGSGANVLTF. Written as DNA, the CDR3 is TGTGCCAGCAGCTTCCGTGACAGTCCTGGGTCCGGGGCCAACGTCCTGACTTTC.

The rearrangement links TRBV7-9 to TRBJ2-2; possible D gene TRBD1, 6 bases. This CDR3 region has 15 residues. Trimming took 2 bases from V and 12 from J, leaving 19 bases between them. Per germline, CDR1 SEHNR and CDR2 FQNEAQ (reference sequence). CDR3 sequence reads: CASSLLGQSLGKLFF. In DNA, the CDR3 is TGTGCCAGCAGCTTATTAGGACAGTCCTTGGGGAAGCTGTTTTTT.